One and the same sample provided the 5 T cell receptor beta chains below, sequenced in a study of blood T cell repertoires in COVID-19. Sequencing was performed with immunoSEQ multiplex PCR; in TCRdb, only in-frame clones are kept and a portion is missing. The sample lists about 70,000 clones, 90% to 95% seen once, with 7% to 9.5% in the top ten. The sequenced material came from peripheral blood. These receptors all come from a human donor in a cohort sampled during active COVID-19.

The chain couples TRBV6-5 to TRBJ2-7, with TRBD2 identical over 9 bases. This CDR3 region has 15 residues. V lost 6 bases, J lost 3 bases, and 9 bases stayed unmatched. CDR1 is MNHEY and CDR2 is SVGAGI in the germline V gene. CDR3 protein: CASSLSGGIHYEQYF. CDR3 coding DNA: TGTGCCAGCAGCCTTAGCGGGGGCATACACTACGAGCAGTACTTC.

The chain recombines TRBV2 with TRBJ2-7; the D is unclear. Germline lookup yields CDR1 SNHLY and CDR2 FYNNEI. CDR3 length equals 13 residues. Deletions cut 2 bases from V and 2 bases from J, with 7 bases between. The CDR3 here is CASSETPTYEQYF. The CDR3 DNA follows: TGTGCCAGCAGTGAAACCCCTACCTACGAGCAGTACTTC.

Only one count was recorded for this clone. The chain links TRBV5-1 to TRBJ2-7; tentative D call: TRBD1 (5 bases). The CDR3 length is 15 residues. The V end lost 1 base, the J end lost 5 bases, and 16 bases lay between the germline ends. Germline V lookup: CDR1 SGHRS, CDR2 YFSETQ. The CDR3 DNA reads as TGCGCCAGCAGCTTGAGAGACAGTCCAGTTCACGAGCAGTACTTC. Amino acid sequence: CASSLRDSPVHEQYF.

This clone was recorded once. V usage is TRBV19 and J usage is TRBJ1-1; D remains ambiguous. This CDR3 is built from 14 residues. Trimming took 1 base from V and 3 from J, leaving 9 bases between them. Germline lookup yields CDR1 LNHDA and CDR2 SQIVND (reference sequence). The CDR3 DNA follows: TGTGCCAGTAGTATAGGCCCGGAGTACACTGAAGCTTTCTTT. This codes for CASSIGPEYTEAFF. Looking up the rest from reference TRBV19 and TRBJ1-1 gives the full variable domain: DGGITQSPKYLFRKEGQNVTLSCEQNLNHDAMYWYRQDPGQGLRLIYYSQIVNDFQKGDIAEGYSVSREKKESFPLTVTSAQKNPTAFYLCASSIGPEYTEAFFGQGTRLTVV.

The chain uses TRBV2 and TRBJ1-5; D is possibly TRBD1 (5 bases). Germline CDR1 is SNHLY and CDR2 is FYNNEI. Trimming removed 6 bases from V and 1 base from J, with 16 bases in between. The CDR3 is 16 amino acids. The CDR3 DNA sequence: TGTGCCAGCAGCTTGGGGGGGGACCCGAGCAATCAGCCCCAGCATTTT. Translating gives CASSLGGDPSNQPQHF.